The rows below give T cell receptor beta chains drawn from one sample of a study of vaccination effects on CD4 cells after COVID-19. These receptors have no identified antigens. Some clones are missing from TCRdb's copy, which holds only in-frame ones; the method was immunoSEQ multiplex PCR. The sample consists of around 69,000 clones, around 70% of them appearing once. The input for sequencing was CD4+ T cells from PBMCs cultured with HCoV-229E spike peptides, taken after COVID-19 vaccination. These receptors all stem from a human donor who received a COVID-19 vaccine. CDR3s leave out the opening cysteine and the closing phenylalanine or tryptophan. Fields, in order: V gene, CDR3 length, CDR3 protein.

V gene: TRBV5-1
CDR3 length: 12
CDR3 protein: ASSNGNSGNTIY

V gene: TRBV18
CDR3 length: 15
CDR3 protein: ASSHWTSGGNTGELF

V gene: TRBV10-3
CDR3 length: 14
CDR3 protein: AISESDRGENTEAF

V gene: TRBV7-3
CDR3 length: 10
CDR3 protein: ASSLTTETQY

V gene: TRBV29-1
CDR3 length: 12
CDR3 protein: SVRASWDNSPLH

V gene: TRBV18
CDR3 length: 14
CDR3 protein: ASSPPGGGRNQPQH

V gene: TRBV7-9
CDR3 length: 9
CDR3 protein: ASSLGIEAF

V gene: TRBV7-2
CDR3 length: 13
CDR3 protein: ASSFSPAGTDTQY

V gene: TRBV29-1
CDR3 length: 11
CDR3 protein: SAYRGHGETQY

V gene: TRBV18
CDR3 length: 12
CDR3 protein: ASSRDRADTEAF

V gene: TRBV7-3
CDR3 length: 15
CDR3 protein: ASSPNFSGGAPDTQY

V gene: TRBV11-3
CDR3 length: 13
CDR3 protein: ASSFGGANTGELF

V gene: TRBV7-2
CDR3 length: 13
CDR3 protein: ASSLLEGFNQPQH

V gene: TRBV11-3
CDR3 length: 13
CDR3 protein: ASSNVVANTGELF

V gene: TRBV7-2
CDR3 length: 11
CDR3 protein: ASSRGLDQPQH

V gene: TRBV6-5
CDR3 length: 12
CDR3 protein: ASSYSSSGGGEF

V gene: TRBV3-1/TRBV3-2
CDR3 length: 13
CDR3 protein: ASSFSGASTDTQY

V gene: TRBV19
CDR3 length: 12
CDR3 protein: ASSYTGGNQPQH

V gene: TRBV7-3
CDR3 length: 11
CDR3 protein: ASSLSQNQPQH

V gene: TRBV24-1
CDR3 length: 12
CDR3 protein: ATSVGVITGELF

V gene: TRBV30
CDR3 length: 12
CDR3 protein: AWRPGPQNTEAF

V gene: TRBV9
CDR3 length: 14
CDR3 protein: ASSTRGTGSYNEQF

V gene: TRBV4-2
CDR3 length: 13
CDR3 protein: ASSQDLRDTYGYT

V gene: TRBV6-2/TRBV6-3
CDR3 length: 18
CDR3 protein: ASSYPTLQGRPSGANVLT

V gene: TRBV19
CDR3 length: 13
CDR3 protein: ASSIGQGVSYGYT

V gene: TRBV9
CDR3 length: 14
CDR3 protein: ASSLGTSGAQETQY

V gene: TRBV12-3/TRBV12-4
CDR3 length: 11
CDR3 protein: ASSLGGGYGYT

V gene: TRBV19
CDR3 length: 13
CDR3 protein: ASSIARSSGNTIY

V gene: TRBV3-1/TRBV3-2
CDR3 length: 11
CDR3 protein: ASSQGGRYGWR

V gene: TRBV19
CDR3 length: 13
CDR3 protein: ASSKTGGRGSPLH

V gene: TRBV6-2/TRBV6-3
CDR3 length: 10
CDR3 protein: ASSRDSYGYT

V gene: TRBV6-4
CDR3 length: 12
CDR3 protein: ASSDSYRGQGYT

V gene: TRBV11-2
CDR3 length: 13
CDR3 protein: ASSQDQGAWNTIY

V gene: TRBV19
CDR3 length: 12
CDR3 protein: ASKSSGRRETQY

V gene: TRBV24-1
CDR3 length: 13
CDR3 protein: ATSDLGTGGIRQF

V gene: TRBV5-3
CDR3 length: 12
CDR3 protein: ARSLGTENQPQH

V gene: TRBV18
CDR3 length: 14
CDR3 protein: ASSEVLGTMNTEAF

V gene: TRBV29-1
CDR3 length: 11
CDR3 protein: SVSPGLFREQF

V gene: TRBV7-2
CDR3 length: 13
CDR3 protein: ASSFGGTSYNEQF

V gene: TRBV5-1
CDR3 length: 13
CDR3 protein: ASSLAGAGDTEAF

V gene: TRBV4-1
CDR3 length: 16
CDR3 protein: ASSQDGFGQARIYGYT